These 22 T cell receptor beta chains were sequenced from one sample in a study of cytomegalovirus exposure and HLA in healthy donors. Vbeta (60) and Jbeta (13) primers were used in the PCR. Produced via immunoSEQ multiplex PCR; TCRdb's table is partial and in-frame only. This sample's clone table lists approximately 70,000 clones. The sample taken for sequencing was PBMCs. The receptor source for this set is a woman aged 35 to 49 in good health and CMV-seropositive.

V is TRBV4-3 and J is TRBJ1-1; a possible D gene is TRBD1 (6 bases). Trimming cost V 3 bases and J 7 bases, with 15 bases left between them. Germline values: CDR1 LGHNA, CDR2 YSLEER. The CDR3 loop spans 14 amino acids. The CDR3 region has the DNA TGCGCCAGCAGCCAGGACAGTATTTCAGGTGAAGCTTTCTTT. This codes for CASSQDSISGEAFF.

This sequence joins TRBV13 and TRBJ1-5; the D gene is possibly TRBD1 (5 bases). V lost 0 bases and J lost 5, with 5 bases in between. CDR3 length equals 13 residues. Germline CDR1 reads PRHDT; CDR2 reads FYEKMQ (reference sequence). The CDR3 DNA is TGTGCCAGCAGCTTAGGCAGGGATCAGCCCCAGCATTTT. It translates to CASSLGRDQPQHF.

The V gene is TRBV19, the J gene TRBJ1-2, with D perhaps matching TRBD1 (5 bases). The germline gives CDR1 LNHDA, CDR2 SQIVND (reference sequence). V was clipped by 5 bases and J by 3 bases, with 7 bases between them. CDR3 length: 12 residues. The CDR3 bases are TGTGCCAGTAGTGAAGGGGACTATGGCTACACCTTC. Protein: CASSEGDYGYTF.

The chain couples TRBV5-1 to TRBJ2-3, with D possibly TRBD1 on 5 matching bases. Trimming left V 4 bases short and J 0 bases short, with 12 bases between. The CDR3 has 15 residues. In germline, CDR1 is SGHRS, CDR2 YFSETQ. The CDR3: CASSPLDTSTDTQYF. CDR3 nucleotides: TGCGCCAGCAGCCCCCTGGACACAAGCACAGATACGCAGTATTTT.

Comments on this clone: A read error may produce the germline difference seen at one junction end. V usage is TRBV7-7 and J usage is TRBJ2-3, with D hard to call. The CDR3 is 13 residues long. In germline, CDR1 is SSHAT, CDR2 FNYEAQ (reference sequence). The CDR3 here is CASSLNIGDTQYF. In nucleotides, the CDR3 is TGTGCTAGCAGCTTAAATATCGGTGATACGCAGTATTTT.

The chain carries TRBV5-6 and TRBJ1-2; 7 bases match TRBD1. V lost 2 bases to trimming and J lost 4 bases; unmatched junction nucleotides: 8. The CDR3 totals 15 residues. Germline values: CDR1 SGHDT, CDR2 YYEEEE. The CDR3 here is CASSFQGVGGYGYTF. CDR3 sequence (DNA): TGTGCCAGCAGCTTTCAGGGGGTCGGAGGCTATGGCTACACCTTC.

This chain links TRBV9 with TRBJ2-2, with 11 bases fitting TRBD2. J lost 3 bases, V lost 6 bases, and 13 bases had no gene match. This CDR3 is built from 18 residues. CDR1 and CDR2 (germline): SGDLS, YYNGEE. The CDR3 region has the DNA TGTGCCAGCACCCGCCGGCCGACTAGCGGGGACCACACCGGGGAGCTGTTTTTT. It translates to CASTRRPTSGDHTGELFF. The variable domain in full, completed from reference TRBV9 and TRBJ2-2, reads DSGVTQTPKHLITATGQRVTLRCSPRSGDLSVYWYQQSLDQGLQFLIQYYNGEERAKGNILERFSAQQFPDLHSELNLSSLELGDSALYFCASTRRPTSGDHTGELFFGEGSRLTVL.

Concerning this clone: Other DNA sequences in the sample encode the same CDR3. This chain uses TRBV29-1 with TRBJ2-1; TRBD1 is a possible D gene (6 bases). This CDR3 comprises 11 residues. The V gene lost 1 base and the J gene lost 15 bases, with 13 bases spanning the gap. Germline lookup yields CDR1 SQVTM and CDR2 ANQGSEA. The CDR3 region is CSVEVRQAAFF. The CDR3 DNA follows: TGCAGCGTTGAAGTACGACAGGCGGCGTTCTTC.

This chain links TRBV4-3 with TRBJ2-5, with 14 bases that match TRBD2. In germline, CDR1 is LGHNA, CDR2 YSLEER. V gave up 4 bases and J gave up 4 bases; unmatched junction bases: 8. The CDR3 length is 17 residues. CDR3 DNA: TGCGCCAGCAGCCCTCGGACTAGCGGGGGGCGGGGAGAGACCCAGTACTTC. It translates to CASSPRTSGGRGETQYF.

The chain uses TRBV5-6 and TRBJ1-4, with 10 positions matching TRBD1. The CDR3 sequence is 16 residues long. Germline CDR1 is SGHDT and CDR2 is YYEEEE. J gave up 2 bases and V 4 bases, and 5 bases lay outside the gene matches. CDR3 region: CASSRGQGLTNEKLFF. In nucleotides, the CDR3 is TGTGCCAGCAGCCGGGGACAGGGGTTGACTAATGAAAAACTGTTTTTT.

The chain employs TRBV7-3 and TRBJ2-2; unclear D gene. CDR3 length: 14 amino acids. Trimming cost V 7 bases and J 5 bases, with 14 bases left between them. Germline values: CDR1 SGHTA, CDR2 FQGTGA. The CDR3 sequence is CASTPSRRTGELFF. CDR3 coding DNA: TGTGCCAGCACCCCTAGTAGGCGGACCGGGGAGCTGTTTTTT.

This sequence joins TRBV5-6 and TRBJ1-2; a weak D match, TRBD1 (5 bases). CDR1 SGHDT and CDR2 YYEEEE come from the germline V gene. Trimming took 1 base from V and 4 from J, leaving 8 bases between them. The CDR3 has 13 residues. The chain's CDR3 is CASSLWGVYGYTF. CDR3 DNA: TGTGCCAGCAGCTTGTGGGGGGTCTATGGCTACACCTTC.

As regards this clone: At one of its ends the junction is not consistent with the germline gene, which may arise from a read error. This chain joins TRBV7-9 and TRBJ2-7, with D possibly being TRBD2 (5 bases). The germline CDR1 and CDR2 sequences are SEHNR and FQNEAQ (reference sequence). The CDR3 totals 12 residues. The CDR3, as DNA: TGTGCCAGCAGCTCTAGCTCCTACGAGCGGTACTTC. Translated, it gives CASSSSSYERYF. Filled out from reference TRBV7-9 and TRBJ2-7, the complete variable domain reads DTGVSQNPRHKITKRGQNVTFRCDPISEHNRLYWYRQTLGQGPEFLTYFQNEAQLEKSRLLSDRFSAERPKGSFSTLEIQRTEQGDSAMYLCASSSSSYERYFGPGTRLTVT.

The J gene is TRBJ1-2, the V gene TRBV9; TRBD1 matches 7 bases. The CDR3 is made up of 14 amino acids. Germline V lookup: CDR1 SGDLS, CDR2 YYNGEE. J gave up 9 bases and V 0 bases, and 8 bases lay outside the gene matches. This chain's CDR3 is CASSVAGQVGSYTF. CDR3 DNA: TGTGCCAGCAGCGTAGCTGGACAGGTGGGAAGCTACACCTTC. The full variable domain, its missing parts supplied by reference TRBV9 and TRBJ1-2, is DSGVTQTPKHLITATGQRVTLRCSPRSGDLSVYWYQQSLDQGLQFLIQYYNGEERAKGNILERFSAQQFPDLHSELNLSSLELGDSALYFCASSVAGQVGSYTFGSGTRLTVV.

This sequence joins TRBV4-3 and TRBJ1-5; the D gene is possibly TRBD1 (6 bases). Deletions cut 0 bases from V and 2 bases from J, with 14 bases between. Germline lookup yields CDR1 LGHNA and CDR2 YSLEER. The CDR3 has 17 amino acids. This CDR3 is CASSQEFSGDGNQPQHF. In DNA form, the CDR3 reads TGCGCCAGCAGCCAAGAATTTTCAGGGGATGGCAATCAGCCCCAGCATTTT.

The chain is built from TRBV7-8 and TRBJ2-7; D is possibly TRBD2 (7 bases). There are 14 residues in the CDR3. The V and J ends lost 7 bases and 4 bases respectively, with 17 bases between them. Germline CDR1 is SGHVS and CDR2 is FQNEAQ. The CDR3 nucleotides read TGTGCCAGCATCCCCCGAGGGGGGGGATACGAGCAGTACTTC. Translating it yields CASIPRGGGYEQYF.

This chain uses TRBV7-8 with TRBJ1-2, with D possibly matching TRBD1 (5 bases). This CDR3 contains 14 residues. CDR1 is SGHVS and CDR2 is FQNEAQ in the germline V gene. Deletions cut 2 bases from V and 6 bases from J, with 13 bases between. CDR3 region: CASSLLGEGNGYTF. Here the CDR3 DNA reads TGTGCCAGCAGCTTACTAGGGGAAGGCAATGGCTACACCTTC.

The chain employs TRBV25-1 and TRBJ1-1; TRBD1 is a possible D gene (6 bases). The CDR3 is 13 amino acids. The V gene lost 6 bases and the J gene lost 1 base, with 9 bases spanning the gap. Germline lookup yields CDR1 MGHDK and CDR2 SYGVNS. The CDR3 spells CASSWTANTEAFF. Written as DNA, the CDR3 is TGTGCCAGCAGCTGGACAGCGAACACTGAAGCTTTCTTT.

V gene TRBV7-9 combines with J gene TRBJ2-2; TRBD1 aligns across 11 bases. CDR1 SEHNR and CDR2 FQNEAQ come from the germline V gene (reference sequence). V lost 7 bases and J lost 4; bases outside the gene matches: 5. The length of the CDR3 is 15 residues. The CDR3 DNA follows: TGTGCCAGCACCTCCGGGACAGGGGGCACCGGGGAGCTGTTTTTT. Protein product: CASTSGTGGTGELFF.

The J gene is TRBJ2-5, the V gene TRBV18, with D possibly matching TRBD1 (6 bases). The CDR3 loop spans 15 amino acids. CDR1 is KGHSH, CDR2 LQKENI, per germline. Trimming took off 4 bases at V and 4 bases at J, with 16 bases between the two ends. The CDR3 region has the DNA TGTGCCAGCTCACGGGGCAGTGGGGGCCCAGAGACCCAGTACTTC. Protein: CASSRGSGGPETQYF.

V and J are TRBV2 and TRBJ1-5, with D maybe TRBD1 (6 bases). The germline V gene encodes CDR1 SNHLY and CDR2 FYNNEI. Trimming took 6 bases from V and 6 from J, leaving 9 bases between them. The CDR3 loop spans 12 amino acids. The CDR3 region is CASSQGIQPQHF. In DNA form, the CDR3 reads TGTGCCAGCAGCCAGGGGATTCAGCCCCAGCATTTT.

The V and J genes are TRBV27 and TRBJ1-1; D remains ambiguous. In germline, CDR1 is MNHEY, CDR2 SMNVEV (reference sequence). The CDR3 is made up of 14 amino acids. V was pared by 0 bases and J by 0 bases, with 5 bases between. CDR3 in amino acids: CASSLSLLNTEAFF. CDR3 nucleotides: TGTGCCAGCAGTTTATCTCTTTTGAACACTGAAGCTTTCTTT.